The 12 T cell receptor beta chains below all came from one sample that was sequenced in a study of B cell selection in AIRE deficiency. Conventional CD4 T cells were sorted as CD4+CD127+ cells. Profiled with immunoSEQ multiplex PCR; TCRdb holds only in-frame clones, not every one. The table includes roughly 25,000 clones, just under 97% detected once. Sequenced input: conventional CD4+ T cells sorted from PBMCs. The receptors originated from a human donor with AIRE deficiency.

This chain joins TRBV10-3 and TRBJ1-1, with D perhaps matching TRBD1 (5 bases). V was clipped by 0 bases and J by 3 bases, with 8 bases between them. This CDR3 has 14 residues. Germline CDR1 ENHRY, CDR2 SYGVKD. The CDR3 is CAISESGGDTEAFF. The CDR3 DNA is TGTGCCATCAGTGAGTCGGGGGGGGACACTGAAGCTTTCTTT.

CDR3 residues: CATRLGTTDTQYF. CDR3 nucleotides: TGTGCCACCAGGCTGGGGACCACAGATACGCAGTATTTT. The chain employs TRBV27 and TRBJ2-3; perhaps D is TRBD1 or TRBD2 (5 bases each). The V end lost 10 bases, the J end lost 2 bases, and 13 bases lay between the germline ends. The CDR3 is made up of 13 amino acids. CDR1 and CDR2 (germline): MNHEY, SMNVEV (reference sequence).

The chain links TRBV7-3 to TRBJ2-6, with 10 bases lining up with TRBD2. V was pared by 5 bases and J by 0 bases, with 10 bases of the junction left unmatched. Germline CDR1 SGHTA, CDR2 FQGTGA. This CDR3 is 19 amino acids long. The CDR3 DNA is TGTGCCAGCAGCCAAACAGCGGGAGGGCTAAGCTCTGGGGCCAACGTCCTGACTTTC. Translated, it gives CASSQTAGGLSSGANVLTF.

The rearrangement joins TRBV11-2 to TRBJ2-1; unclear D gene. This CDR3 is built from 17 residues. Trimming shortened V by 5 bases and J by 0 bases, and 17 bases separated the two germline ends. Germline V gives CDR1 SGHAT, CDR2 FQNNGV. CDR3 DNA sequence: TGTGCCAGCAGCCTCGGGCCACCGGGCCTCTCCTACAATGAGCAGTTCTTC. Residues: CASSLGPPGLSYNEQFF.

This sequence joins TRBV7-8 and TRBJ1-3; 10 positions agree with TRBD1. Losses at the gene ends were 0 bases for V and 3 bases for J; bases not matched to a gene: 5. In germline, CDR1 is SGHVS, CDR2 FQNEAQ. There are 17 residues in the CDR3. The CDR3: CASSLAGGTGVGNTIYF. CDR3 DNA: TGTGCCAGCAGCTTAGCAGGAGGGACAGGGGTTGGAAACACCATATATTTT.

The V gene is TRBV6-1, the J gene TRBJ1-5, with TRBD1 as a possible D gene (5 bases). The CDR3 extends over 14 amino acids. Trimming pared 5 bases from V and 5 bases from J, leaving 13 bases between. Germline-derived CDR1 and CDR2 are MNHNS and SASEGT. Here the CDR3 DNA reads TGTGCCAGCAGTCCCAGCCAGGGCGATCAGCCCCAGCATTTT. Residues: CASSPSQGDQPQHF.

The chain joins TRBV27 to TRBJ2-5, with 12 bases matching TRBD1. The J segment lost 5 bases and the V segment lost 6 bases, leaving 10 bases of the junction unmatched. This CDR3 has 16 residues. Germline V gives CDR1 MNHEY, CDR2 SMNVEV (reference sequence). CDR3: CASSPPGTGGTETQYF. The CDR3 DNA reads TGTGCCAGCAGCCCTCCTGGGACAGGGGGCACGGAGACCCAGTACTTC.

The rearrangement links TRBV19 to TRBJ2-6, with no clear D. Trimming removed 7 bases from V and 2 bases from J, with 12 bases in between. The CDR3 extends over 15 amino acids. Germline lookup yields CDR1 LNHDA and CDR2 SQIVND (reference sequence). The CDR3 sequence is CASNNQRAGANVLTF. As DNA, the CDR3 is TGTGCCAGTAACAACCAGAGAGCTGGGGCCAACGTCCTGACTTTC.

The chain links TRBV13 to TRBJ1-3; D is undetermined. V gave up 7 bases and J gave up 0 bases, with 13 bases separating them. The CDR3 contains 15 residues. Germline V gene sequence: CDR1 PRHDT, CDR2 FYEKMQ (reference sequence). The CDR3 sequence: CASMGILRSGNTIYF. Written as DNA, the CDR3 is TGTGCCAGCATGGGGATCTTACGCTCTGGAAACACCATATATTTT.

The count of this clone is one. J is TRBJ2-3 and V is TRBV27; D remains ambiguous. CDR1 and CDR2 (germline): MNHEY, SMNVEV (reference sequence). The CDR3 runs 13 residues. The ends were cut back, 6 bases at V and 5 bases at J, with 12 bases in the middle. The CDR3 DNA is TGTGCCAGCAGGCCGTACCACCAAGATACGCAGTATTTT. It translates to CASRPYHQDTQYF.

The V and J genes are TRBV6-6 and TRBJ1-1; D not certain. Trimming shortened V by 6 bases and J by 3 bases, and 5 bases separated the two germline ends. This CDR3 has 11 amino acids. Germline V gene lookup returns CDR1 MNHNY and CDR2 SVGAGI (reference sequence). DNA of the CDR3: TGTGCCAGCAGAGATTACACTGAAGCTTTCTTT. It specifies CASRDYTEAFF.

The chain carries TRBV14 and TRBJ2-1; D possibly uses TRBD1 or TRBD2 (5 bases each). V was trimmed by 4 bases and J by 10 bases, leaving 11 bases between them. The CDR3 length is 12 residues. Per germline, CDR1 SGHDN and CDR2 FVKESK. Here the CDR3 reads CASSRDVGEQFF. CDR3 coding DNA: TGTGCCAGCAGCCGGGACGTCGGGGAGCAGTTCTTC.